This T cell receptor beta chain was identified during a study of spatial heterogeneity in lung cancer. Overall study: Follow-up PBMC specimens underwent sequencing when available; their median timing was around 2 years after resection.

Time point specified: blood at routine non-recurrence follow-up after resection. Whole RNA obtained from tumor, nontumor lung or frozen PBMC underwent sequencing without sorting. Unique molecular identifiers tagged every individual TCR cDNA molecule. TCRdb used MiXCR to reprocess the 5' RACE reads, holding one entry per CDR3 protein. The table lists around 110,000 distinct CDR3 sequences, more than 9% of them singletons. This clonotype was obtained from a male donor with early-stage non-small cell lung cancer. Sequenced material: PBMCs, taken at follow-up.

The CDR3 reads CSVEDVDSLGAFF. CDR3 in DNA: TGCAGCGTTGAAGACGTCGACAGCCTAGGCGCTTTCTTT. The chain has TRBV29-1 and TRBJ1-1; TRBD1 might be the D (5 bases). This CDR3 spans 13 amino acids. Per the germline V gene, CDR1 is SQVTM and CDR2 is ANQGSEA. V was clipped by 0 bases and J by 11 bases, with 16 bases between them.